The clone carrying this TCR beta chain was recorded a few times. This record comes from a study of cytotoxic CD8 clonotypes in ibrutinib-treated CLL. Germline V gene sequence: CDR1 SGHAT, CDR2 FQNNGV. This CDR3 has 14 amino acids. V lost 5 bases, J lost 6 bases, and 14 bases lay in between. Deep sequencing aimed at 1 in 200,000 to 1 in 1 million T cells' resolution. Sequenced by immunoSEQ multiplex PCR; TCRdb stores in-frame clones only, minus some. Of some 290,000 clones listed, about 80% are singletons. This receptor was obtained from a human donor with chronic lymphocytic leukemia. The rearrangement joins TRBV11-2 to TRBJ1-5; a possible D gene is TRBD1 (6 bases). The sample was PBMCs, taken before ibrutinib treatment. This CDR3 reads CASSPGDWGQPQHF. Here the CDR3 DNA reads TGTGCCAGCAGCCCAGGGGATTGGGGTCAGCCCCAGCATTTT.